This T cell receptor (beta chain) appears in the sequencing data of a study of cytomegalovirus exposure and HLA in healthy donors. Regarding this clone: The antigen is unknown.

Study observations and caveats: Most TCR beta V segments were productive about 87% or about 30% of the time in an earlier analysis. The study put some 160 TCR beta chains on its list as cytomegalovirus-associated.

The PCR made use of 60 Vbeta and 13 Jbeta primers. TCRdb's copy holds only in-frame clones and misses some; the assay was immunoSEQ multiplex PCR. The data show some 240,000 clones, with about 90% seen just once and roughly 1.6% held by the top ten. The TCR sequence derives from a girl aged 2 to 10 in good health and CMV-seronegative. Sequencing was done on a sample of PBMCs.

In DNA, the CDR3 is TGTGCCAGCTCACCCCCGTCCGGGGAAGCTTTCTTT. As protein: CASSPPSGEAFF. The V call is TRBV18, the J call TRBJ1-1, with D uncertain. Germline V gives CDR1 KGHSH, CDR2 LQKENI. This CDR3 is built from 12 residues. V lost 3 bases to trimming and J lost 8 bases, with 10 bases between them.